This passage covers 24 T cell receptor beta chains from one sample sequenced in a study of tissue T cells after allogeneic stem cell transplantation. The method was immunoSEQ multiplex PCR; TCRdb's version includes in-frame clones alone and lacks a portion of them. Of 7,500 to 10,000 clones in the sample, 60% were seen once. The specimen comprised tissue from the jejunum, sampled at autopsy. These receptors were collected from a woman aged 18-55 years with breast cancer.

The chain has TRBV6-5 and TRBJ2-7; TRBD2 matches 11 bases. CDR3 length: 14 amino acids. Germline V gene sequence: CDR1 MNHEY, CDR2 SVGAGI. After removal of 7 bases from V and 6 bases from J, the junction contained 8 bases not matched to a gene. The CDR3 loop is CASKFQGTSGEQYF. For the CDR3, the DNA is TGTGCCAGCAAGTTCCAGGGGACTAGCGGCGAGCAGTACTTC.

This clone was detected only a few times. The V and J genes are TRBV7-6 and TRBJ2-3; D remains ambiguous. Per the germline V gene, CDR1 is SGHVS and CDR2 is FNYEAQ. With 1 base removed from V and 9 bases from J, the gap between germline ends came to 23 bases. The CDR3 length is 17 residues. The CDR3 here is CASSLGRSPILGATQYF. The CDR3 DNA is TGTGCCAGCAGCTTAGGGCGGTCCCCTATATTAGGTGCGACGCAGTATTTT.

This clone was recorded a few times. The J gene is TRBJ1-1, the V gene TRBV13; D gene ambiguous. CDR1 is PRHDT and CDR2 is FYEKMQ in the germline V gene (reference sequence). The CDR3 runs to 13 residues. V was pared by 6 bases and J by 0 bases, with 8 bases between. CDR3 sequence reads: CASRPAMNTEAFF. The DNA for the CDR3 is TGTGCCAGCAGGCCAGCTATGAACACTGAAGCTTTCTTT.

The V gene is TRBV7-9, the J gene TRBJ1-1, with no clear D. Germline assignment: CDR1 SEHNR and CDR2 FQNEAQ (reference sequence). V gave up 5 bases and J gave up 4 bases, with 14 bases separating them. The CDR3 has 14 residues. For the CDR3, the DNA is TGTGCCAGCAGCGGGTTAGGGCTCCGCACTGAAGCTTTCTTT. It is translated as CASSGLGLRTEAFF.

This clone was seen only a few times. The rearrangement links TRBV2 to TRBJ1-5; D gene uncertain. The CDR3 is 13 residues long. Germline values: CDR1 SNHLY, CDR2 FYNNEI. V was shortened by 4 bases and J by 2 bases, with 6 bases between the two germline ends. The CDR3 DNA sequence: TGTGCCAGCAGTGGGGAGGGCAATCAGCCCCAGCATTTT. It encodes CASSGEGNQPQHF.

The chain has TRBV5-1 and TRBJ2-3; D not certain. The CDR3 length is 15 residues. Trimming cost V 2 bases and J 7 bases, with 17 bases left between them. CDR1 and CDR2 (germline): SGHRS, YFSETQ. The CDR3 DNA reads as TGCGCCAGCAGCTTCTCCCCCACCCTGCGGAATACGCAGTATTTT. Translation gives CASSFSPTLRNTQYF.

The V call is TRBV4-2, the J call TRBJ1-1; D remains unclear. The CDR3 consists of 13 residues. V shed 1 base and J shed 1 base, with 4 bases lying between them. Germline CDR1 is LGHNA and CDR2 is YNFKEQ. This CDR3 reads CASSQVQNTEAFF. The CDR3 bases are TGTGCCAGCAGCCAAGTGCAGAACACTGAAGCTTTCTTT.

This clone was counted a single time. The chain employs TRBV7-8 and TRBJ2-3; 12 positions agree with TRBD2. The CDR3 is 17 residues long. The germline V gene encodes CDR1 SGHVS and CDR2 FQNEAQ. J lost 2 bases, V lost 5 bases, and 8 bases had no gene match. The DNA of the CDR3 is TGTGCCAGCAGCGCCCGACTAGCGGGGGAAGTCACAGATACGCAGTATTTT. Protein: CASSARLAGEVTDTQYF.

The gene calls are TRBV7-8 and TRBJ2-1; 7 bases align to TRBD2. CDR1 SGHVS and CDR2 FQNEAQ come from the germline V gene. V shed 5 bases and J 6 bases; nucleotides not matched to a gene: 4. There are 13 residues in the CDR3. The CDR3 spells CASSLSGSNEQFF. The CDR3 DNA reads as TGTGCCAGCAGCCTTAGCGGGTCCAATGAGCAGTTCTTC.

Sample share makes this clone medium-sized. Distinct nucleotide sequences in the sample also encode this CDR3. V is TRBV5-1 and J is TRBJ1-1; TRBD1 matches 8 bases. Germline values: CDR1 SGHRS, CDR2 YFSETQ. Trimming cost V 4 bases and J 0 bases; bases outside gene matches: 5. The CDR3 has 15 amino acids. CDR3 region: CASSIRQGLNTEAFF. CDR3 nucleotides: TGCGCCAGCAGCATTCGACAGGGGTTGAACACTGAAGCTTTCTTT.

This clone was seen just once. This chain connects TRBV12-3 or TRBV12-4 to TRBJ2-7; perhaps TRBD2 as D (5 bases). Trimming pared 6 bases from V and 7 bases from J, leaving 16 bases between. The CDR3 is 13 amino acids. The chain's CDR3 is CASSFAPAGEQYF. The DNA for the CDR3 is TGTGCCAGCAGCTTCGCCCCGGCGGGTGAGCAGTACTTC.

The DNA of the CDR3 is TGCGCCAGCAGCTTGATGGGGGGGGAAGAGACCCAGTACTTC. It is translated as CASSLMGGEETQYF. This rearrangement joins TRBV5-1 to TRBJ2-5, with 7 bases aligning to TRBD2. The CDR3 runs to 14 residues. The junction had 3 bases not matched to a gene; V was cut back by 1 base and J by 3 bases. Germline V CDR1 and CDR2: SGHRS, YFSETQ.

This clone was detected a few times. The chain links TRBV5-1 to TRBJ2-5; a possible D gene is TRBD1 (6 bases). V lost 7 bases, J lost 4 bases, and 17 bases lay in between. Germline CDR1 is SGHRS and CDR2 is YFSETQ. The CDR3 is 14 amino acids. The CDR3 DNA follows: TGCGCCAGCGCCAACATACAGGGCGGAGAGACCCAGTACTTC. Its translation is CASANIQGGETQYF.

There are a few counts of this clone. The rearrangement uses TRBV27 and TRBJ1-5, with TRBD1 matching over 8 bases. Germline-derived CDR1 and CDR2 are MNHEY and SMNVEV (reference sequence). The CDR3 contains 16 residues. Germline trimming cut 1 base from V and 4 bases from J; bases unmatched to any gene: 6. The CDR3 nucleotides are TGTGCCAGCAGTTTATACCCGGGACAGGATAATCAGCCCCAGCATTTT. Residues: CASSLYPGQDNQPQHF.

In its sample, this clone was seen once. The CDR3, as DNA: TGTGCCAGCAGCCCGAGGGACAGGGCCGACTATGGCTACACCTTC. Translated, it gives CASSPRDRADYGYTF. The chain is built from TRBV9 and TRBJ1-2, with TRBD1 identical over 9 bases. Germline CDR1 is SGDLS and CDR2 is YYNGEE. V trimming: 4 bases; J trimming: 3 bases; junction bases outside the gene matches: 7. This CDR3 spans 15 amino acids.

The chain combines TRBV7-3 with TRBJ2-1, with TRBD2 identical over 7 bases. Germline values: CDR1 SGHTA, CDR2 FQGTGA. This CDR3 comprises 13 residues. Trimming at V came to 3 bases and at J to 9 bases, leaving 5 bases not matched to a gene. The CDR3 here is CASSFREGSEQFF. In DNA, the CDR3 is TGTGCCAGCAGCTTTAGGGAGGGTAGTGAGCAGTTCTTC. Complete variable domain (other parts from reference TRBV7-3 and TRBJ2-1): GAGVSQTPSNKVTEKGKYVELRCDPISGHTALYWYRQSLGQGPEFLIYFQGTGAADDSGLPNDRFFAVRPEGSVSTLKIQRTERGDSAVYLCASSFREGSEQFFGPGTRLTVL.

J is TRBJ2-1 and V is TRBV29-1, with D possibly matching TRBD2 (6 bases). The V gene's germline CDR1 is SQVTM and CDR2 ANQGSEA. V gave up 5 bases and J gave up 8 bases, with 16 bases separating them. The CDR3 sequence is 13 residues long. The CDR3 DNA follows: TGCAGCGTTTCCCCCCCGGGCGGGGATGAGCAGTTCTTC. It translates to CSVSPPGGDEQFF.

The rearrangement joins TRBV7-2 to TRBJ2-3, with D hard to call. The CDR3 spans 12 residues. Germline V CDR1 and CDR2: SGHTA, FQGNSA. Trimming stripped 0 bases from V and 6 bases from J, with 4 bases between. CDR3 DNA sequence: TGTGCCAGCAGCTTAGCGGTCGATACGCAGTATTTT. It encodes CASSLAVDTQYF.

The sample holds a few counts of this clone. J is TRBJ2-3 and V is TRBV5-1; D gene uncertain. This CDR3 contains 13 residues. Germline V lookup: CDR1 SGHRS, CDR2 YFSETQ. V shed 4 bases and J shed 0 bases, with 6 bases lying between them. CDR3 sequence reads: CASSVESTDTQYF. CDR3 coding DNA: TGCGCCAGCAGCGTAGAAAGCACAGATACGCAGTATTTT.

The gene calls are TRBV29-1 and TRBJ2-5; D is unclear. The length of the CDR3 is 13 residues. CDR1 is SQVTM and CDR2 is ANQGSEA in the germline V gene. Deletions cut 4 bases from V and 2 bases from J, with 11 bases between. The CDR3 spells CSVGEDGQETQYF. The CDR3 DNA reads as TGCAGCGTTGGGGAAGACGGACAAGAGACCCAGTACTTC.

The V call is TRBV4-3, the J call TRBJ1-3; D is unresolved. The germline V and J ends were trimmed by 0 bases and 0 bases, with 12 bases remaining between them. Germline-derived CDR1 and CDR2 are LGHNA and YSLEER. The CDR3 contains 17 residues. CDR3 residues: CASSQDRLSGSGNTIYF. In DNA form, the CDR3 reads TGCGCCAGCAGCCAAGATAGGCTCTCCGGCTCTGGAAACACCATATATTTT.

The V gene is TRBV2, the J gene TRBJ1-5, with D possibly TRBD1 on 5 matching bases. V lost 9 bases, J lost 7 bases, and 16 bases lay in between. Germline assignment: CDR1 SNHLY and CDR2 FYNNEI. The CDR3 has 13 residues. CDR3 sequence: CASGRSWDQPQHF. In nucleotides, the CDR3 is TGTGCCAGTGGAAGGTCTTGGGACCAGCCCCAGCATTTT.

The chain recombines TRBV3-1 (or the pseudogene TRBV3-2) with TRBJ1-1; tentative D call: TRBD1 (5 bases). Germline V CDR1 and CDR2: LGHDT, YNNKEL (reference sequence). V gave up 7 bases and J gave up 12 bases, with 12 bases separating them. The CDR3 totals 10 residues. The CDR3 nucleotides read TGTGCCAGCAACCGTGGGGGGTCTTTCTTT. This sequence encodes CASNRGGSFF.

The chain recombines TRBV5-4 with TRBJ1-1, with a possible D match to TRBD1 (6 bases). The germline V gene has CDR1 SGHNT and CDR2 YYREEE (reference sequence). Trimming left V 2 bases short and J 7 bases short, with 18 bases between. This CDR3 contains 15 residues. The CDR3 loop reads CASSLSTGRGDEAFF. In nucleotides, the CDR3 is TGTGCCAGCAGCTTATCCACAGGGAGGGGGGATGAAGCTTTCTTT.